The 12 T cell receptor beta chains below were found in one sample sequenced in a study of CD8 T cells in Susac syndrome. An input of about 0.5 to 1 ug of RNA was subjected to reverse transcription using random hexamers. TCRdb re-analysed the immunoSEQ multiplex PCR reads in MiXCR, keeping a single row per CDR3 protein. The repertoire holds about 84,000 distinct CDR3 sequences, about 96% seen once, with approximately 0.39% in the top ten. Sequenced material: CD8+ T cells from PBMCs. The receptors here all came from a human donor with Susac syndrome.

V usage is TRBV29-1 and J usage is TRBJ2-7, with D possibly being TRBD2 (6 bases). The CDR3 runs 15 residues. The germline V gene encodes CDR1 SQVTM and CDR2 ANQGSEA. Trimming removed 6 bases at V and 1 base at J, with 19 bases between. CDR3 sequence: CSVEGTGDSSYEQYF. The CDR3 bases are TGCAGCGTGGAGGGGACTGGGGATTCATCCTACGAGCAGTACTTC.

The V gene is TRBV30, the J gene TRBJ2-7; D perhaps matches TRBD2 (5 bases). The CDR3 covers 13 residues. Germline V lookup: CDR1 GTSNPN, CDR2 SVGIG (reference sequence). The V end was cut by 4 bases, the J end by 2 bases, with 12 bases between. CDR3 residues: CAWTDTGTYEQYF. The CDR3 DNA sequence: TGTGCCTGGACCGACACGGGAACCTACGAGCAGTACTTC.

This sequence joins TRBV3-1 and TRBJ1-5, with D maybe TRBD1 (6 bases). The CDR3 loop spans 14 amino acids. Per germline, CDR1 LGHDT and CDR2 YNNKEL (reference sequence). Trimming shortened V by 4 bases and J by 5 bases, and 12 bases separated the two germline ends. The CDR3 region is CASSPDQGYQPQHF. The CDR3 nucleotides are TGTGCCAGCAGCCCGGACCAGGGGTATCAGCCCCAGCATTTT. Full variable domain (missing parts from reference TRBV3-1 and TRBJ1-5): DTAVSQTPKYLVTQMGNDKSIKCEQNLGHDTMYWYKQDSKKFLKIMFSYNNKELIINETVPNRFSPKSPDKAHLNLHINSLELGDSAVYFCASSPDQGYQPQHFGDGTRLSIL.

The genes are TRBV2 and TRBJ2-3; 10 bases align to TRBD2. The germline CDR1 and CDR2 sequences are SNHLY and FYNNEI. The CDR3 length is 14 residues. The V and J ends lost 1 base and 8 bases, in that order; junction bases with no gene match: 3. CDR3 DNA: TGTGCCAGCAGTGAAGTAGCGGGAGGCGGTACGCAGTATTTT. Translating it yields CASSEVAGGGTQYF.

The chain uses TRBV5-6 and TRBJ2-5; possibly TRBD2 for D (6 bases). The V and J ends lost 4 bases and 3 bases respectively, with 13 bases between them. The V gene's germline CDR1 is SGHDT and CDR2 YYEEEE. The CDR3 sequence is 14 residues long. This chain's CDR3 is CASSPGSGEETQYF. CDR3 nucleotides: TGTGCCAGCAGCCCCGGTAGCGGAGAAGAGACCCAGTACTTC.

The V gene is TRBV29-1, the J gene TRBJ2-6, with 8 nucleotides matching TRBD1. CDR1 SQVTM and CDR2 ANQGSEA come from the germline V gene. The CDR3 loop spans 18 amino acids. With 5 bases clipped from V and 1 base from J, the junction kept 13 bases outside the gene matches. CDR3 bases: TGCAGCGTTTGGGGGACGGACAGGGAGGCGTCTGGGGCCAACGTCCTGACTTTC. It specifies CSVWGTDREASGANVLTF.

This sequence joins TRBV9 and TRBJ2-1, with 7 bases that match TRBD2. Germline assignment: CDR1 SGDLS and CDR2 YYNGEE. The CDR3 has 14 amino acids. Trimming took 5 bases from V and 5 from J; bases not matched to a gene: 7. The CDR3 here is CASRKLAADNEQFF. The CDR3, as DNA: TGTGCCAGCAGGAAGCTAGCGGCTGACAATGAGCAGTTCTTC.

This chain uses TRBV6-1 with TRBJ2-7; 8 nucleotides match TRBD1. V shed 6 bases and J 2 bases; nucleotides not matched to a gene: 12. CDR1 MNHNS and CDR2 SASEGT come from the germline V gene. CDR3 length: 16 amino acids. The CDR3 region is CASSFLDRGAAYEQYF. The CDR3 nucleotides read TGTGCCAGCAGCTTCCTTGACAGGGGCGCAGCCTACGAGCAGTACTTC.

The J gene is TRBJ2-5, the V gene TRBV6-6, with TRBD1 as a possible D gene (6 bases). Germline lookup yields CDR1 MNHNY and CDR2 SVGAGI (reference sequence). This CDR3 is built from 15 residues. V lost 7 bases and J 6 bases, leaving 21 bases between the germline ends. CDR3 sequence: CASTTGQGPSKTQYF. CDR3 coding DNA: TGTGCCAGCACCACGGGCCAGGGGCCGTCGAAGACCCAGTACTTC.

The chain employs TRBV10-3 and TRBJ1-5, with D maybe TRBD1 (5 bases). CDR1 is ENHRY, CDR2 SYGVKD, per germline. The CDR3 contains 14 residues. Trimming took off 5 bases at V and 7 bases at J, with 15 bases between the two ends. CDR3 in amino acids: CAISQGEGSQPQHF. The CDR3 coding sequence is TGTGCCATCAGTCAAGGGGAGGGGTCGCAGCCCCAGCATTTT.

There are a few counts of this clonotype. The rearrangement uses TRBV2 and TRBJ2-1; D unresolved. CDR3 length: 10 residues. V was trimmed by 8 bases and J by 5 bases, leaving 4 bases between them. Germline V gene data show CDR1 as SNHLY and CDR2 as FYNNEI. The CDR3 coding sequence is TGTGCCAGCGGTAACAATGAGCAGTTCTTC. Protein: CASGNNEQFF.

The chain is built from TRBV6-2 or TRBV6-3 and TRBJ2-7; 8 bases fit TRBD2. The CDR3 runs 13 residues. V shed 5 bases and J 3 bases; nucleotides not matched to a gene: 3. Germline V CDR1 and CDR2: MNHEY, SVGEGT. The CDR3 reads CASSTGLGYEQYF. As DNA, the CDR3 is TGTGCCAGCAGTACGGGACTAGGCTACGAGCAGTACTTC.